This T cell receptor beta chain was found in a study of OX40 agonist ivuxolimab in advanced cancers. Per the germline V gene, CDR1 is SGHKS and CDR2 is YYEKEE (reference sequence). This CDR3 region has 15 residues. Trimming took 4 bases from V and 1 from J, leaving 11 bases between them. About this clone: Its target is not known.

Sequenced by immunoSEQ multiplex PCR; TCRdb stores in-frame clones only, minus some. The sample has over 60,000 clones; roughly 87% are singletons. Study-wide results and limits: Circulating CD4+ and CD8+ T cells showed clonal expansion by week 6 at 0.1 to 3.0 mg/kg.

Sequences were derived from CD4+ or CD8+ T cells sorted from blood, sampled in a trial of the OX40 agonist ivuxolimab. This TCR was sampled from an adult with an advanced solid tumor such as melanoma, head and neck, liver or kidney cancer. J is TRBJ2-2 and V is TRBV5-5; D is uncertain. The DNA for the CDR3 is TGTGCCAGCAGCATATTGGACCTGAACACCGGGGAGCTGTTTTTT. Translating gives CASSILDLNTGELFF.